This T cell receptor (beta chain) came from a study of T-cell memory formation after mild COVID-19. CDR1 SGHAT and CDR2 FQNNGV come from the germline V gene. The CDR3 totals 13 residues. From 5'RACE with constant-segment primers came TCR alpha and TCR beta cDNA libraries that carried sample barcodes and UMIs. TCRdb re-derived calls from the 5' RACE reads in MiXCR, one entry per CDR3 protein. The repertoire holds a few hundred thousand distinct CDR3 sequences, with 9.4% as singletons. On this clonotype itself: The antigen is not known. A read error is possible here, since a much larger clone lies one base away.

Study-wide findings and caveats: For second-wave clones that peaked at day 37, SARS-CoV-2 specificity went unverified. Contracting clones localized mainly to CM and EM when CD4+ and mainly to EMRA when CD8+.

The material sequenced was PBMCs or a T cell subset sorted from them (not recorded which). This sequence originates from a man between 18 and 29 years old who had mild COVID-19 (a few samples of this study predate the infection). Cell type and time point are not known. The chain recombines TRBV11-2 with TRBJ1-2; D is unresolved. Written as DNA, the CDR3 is TGTTCCAGCAGCGAACTAGGCGCCGGTGGCTACACCTTC. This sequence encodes CSSSELGAGGYTF.